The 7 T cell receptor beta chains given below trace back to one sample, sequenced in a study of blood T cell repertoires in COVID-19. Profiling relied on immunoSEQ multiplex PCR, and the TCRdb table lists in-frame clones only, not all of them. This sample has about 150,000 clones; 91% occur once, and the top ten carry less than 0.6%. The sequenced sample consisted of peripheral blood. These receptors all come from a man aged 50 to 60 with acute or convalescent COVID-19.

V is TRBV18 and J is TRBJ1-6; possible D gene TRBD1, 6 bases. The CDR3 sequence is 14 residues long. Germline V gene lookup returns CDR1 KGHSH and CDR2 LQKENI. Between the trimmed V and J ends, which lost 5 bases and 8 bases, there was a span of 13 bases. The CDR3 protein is CASSDRFGDSPLHF. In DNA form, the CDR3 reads TGTGCCAGCTCAGACAGGTTTGGTGATTCACCCCTCCACTTT. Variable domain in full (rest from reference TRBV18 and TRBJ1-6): NAGVMQNPRHLVRRRGQEARLRCSPMKGHSHVYWYRQLPEEGLKFMVYLQKENIIDESGMPKERFSAEFPKEGPSILRIQQVVRGDSAAYFCASSDRFGDSPLHFGNGTRLTVT.

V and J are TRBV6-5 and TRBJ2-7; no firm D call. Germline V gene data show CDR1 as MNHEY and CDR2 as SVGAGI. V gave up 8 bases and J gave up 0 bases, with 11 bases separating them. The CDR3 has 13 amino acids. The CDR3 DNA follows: TGTGCCAGCCGACTCGACCCCTCCTACGAGCAGTACTTC. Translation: CASRLDPSYEQYF.

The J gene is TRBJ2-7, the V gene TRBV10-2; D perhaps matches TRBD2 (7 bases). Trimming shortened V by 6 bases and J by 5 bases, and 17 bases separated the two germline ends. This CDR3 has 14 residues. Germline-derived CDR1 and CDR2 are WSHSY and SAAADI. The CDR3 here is CASSGGRGTDEQYV. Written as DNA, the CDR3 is TGCGCCAGCAGCGGGGGGAGGGGGACGGACGAGCAGTACGTC.

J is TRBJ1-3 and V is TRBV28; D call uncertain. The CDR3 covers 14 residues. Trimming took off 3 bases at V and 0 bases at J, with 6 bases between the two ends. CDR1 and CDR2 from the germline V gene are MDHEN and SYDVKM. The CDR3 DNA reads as TGTGCCAGCAGTTTGGGCTACTCTGGAAACACCATATATTTT. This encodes CASSLGYSGNTIYF.

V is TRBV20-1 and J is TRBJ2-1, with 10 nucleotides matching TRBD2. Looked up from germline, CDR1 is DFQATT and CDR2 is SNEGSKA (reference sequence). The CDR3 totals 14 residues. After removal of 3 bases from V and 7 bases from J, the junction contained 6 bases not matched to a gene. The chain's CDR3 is CSASRLAGVNEQFF. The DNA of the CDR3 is TGCAGTGCTAGTAGGCTAGCGGGAGTGAATGAGCAGTTCTTC.

CDR3 DNA: TGTGCCAGCAGACCTCGGACAGGGATTTCCTACAATGAGCAGTTCTTC. This sequence encodes CASRPRTGISYNEQFF. The chain couples TRBV27 to TRBJ2-1; 8 bases align to TRBD1. Germline V lookup: CDR1 MNHEY, CDR2 SMNVEV (reference sequence). The CDR3 totals 16 residues. Trimming cost V 6 bases and J 1 base; bases outside gene matches: 8.

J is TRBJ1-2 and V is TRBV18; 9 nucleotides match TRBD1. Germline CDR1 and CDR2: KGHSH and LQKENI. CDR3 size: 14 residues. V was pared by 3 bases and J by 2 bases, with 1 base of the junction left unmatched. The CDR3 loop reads CASSPGQGNYGYTF. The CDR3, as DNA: TGTGCCAGCTCACCCGGACAGGGGAACTATGGCTACACCTTC.